The text below deals with one T cell receptor (beta chain). The data are from a study of blood T cell repertoires in COVID-19. Study at large: Acute and convalescent COVID-19 samples came from the United States, Italy and Spain. The analysed material was cDNA or gDNA that came from T cells, B-cell-depleted T cells, or PBMCs.

V lost 4 bases, J lost 5 bases, and 15 bases lay in between. Germline V CDR1 and CDR2: MDHEN, SYDVKM. The CDR3 contains 15 residues. In the study's own analysis: Counts of nucleated cells, estimated from reference gene primer amplification, were obtained. Method: immunoSEQ multiplex PCR; TCRdb's copy keeps in-frame clones and lacks some. V and J calls and clone size follow that table, whereas D and trimming were derived from the DNA. Here the sample spans approximately 150,000 clones, nearly 90% being singletons. The rearrangement uses TRBV28 and TRBJ1-5; possible D gene TRBD1, 5 bases. Sequencing used peripheral blood. The receptor was derived from a man between 65 and 85 years old with acute or convalescent COVID-19. This CDR3 is CASSSSGLKHQPQHF. DNA of the CDR3: TGTGCCAGCAGTTCCTCGGGACTTAAACATCAGCCCCAGCATTTT.